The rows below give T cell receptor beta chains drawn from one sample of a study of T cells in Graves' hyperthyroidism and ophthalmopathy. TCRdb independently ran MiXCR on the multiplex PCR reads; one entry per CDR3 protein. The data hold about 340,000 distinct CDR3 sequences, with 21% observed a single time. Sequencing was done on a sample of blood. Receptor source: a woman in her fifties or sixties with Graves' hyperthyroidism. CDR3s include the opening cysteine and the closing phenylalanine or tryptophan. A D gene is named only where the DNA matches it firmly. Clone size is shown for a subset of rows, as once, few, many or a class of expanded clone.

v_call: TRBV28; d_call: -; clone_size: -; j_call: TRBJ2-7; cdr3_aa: CASTKHWGGYEQYF; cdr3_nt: TGTGCCAGCACCAAGCATTGGGGCGGCTACGAGCAGTACTTC
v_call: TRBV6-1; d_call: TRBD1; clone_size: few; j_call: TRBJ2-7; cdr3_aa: CASSRDRVVYEQYF; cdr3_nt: TGTGCCAGCAGCCGGGACAGGGTTGTGTACGAGCAGTACTTC
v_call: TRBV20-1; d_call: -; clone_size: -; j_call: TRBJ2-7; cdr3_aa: CSAPQGPSYEQYF; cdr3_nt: TGCAGTGCTCCACAGGGTCCCTCCTACGAGCAGTACTTC
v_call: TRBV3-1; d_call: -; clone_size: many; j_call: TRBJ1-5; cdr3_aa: CASSQAGVDNQPQHF; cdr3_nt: TGTGCCAGCAGCCAAGCAGGGGTTGACAATCAGCCCCAGCATTTT
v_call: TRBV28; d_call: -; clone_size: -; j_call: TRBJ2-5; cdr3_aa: CASSPGDRIQETQYF; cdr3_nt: TGTGCCAGCAGTCCCGGTGACAGAATTCAAGAGACCCAGTACTTC
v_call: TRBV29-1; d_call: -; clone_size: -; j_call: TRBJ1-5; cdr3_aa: CSVAKGIYQPQHF; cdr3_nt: TGCAGCGTTGCGAAGGGAATTTATCAGCCCCAGCATTTT
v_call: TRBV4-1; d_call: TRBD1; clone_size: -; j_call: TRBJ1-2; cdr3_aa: CASSQDGQGALGYTF; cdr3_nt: TGCGCCAGCAGCCAAGATGGACAGGGGGCGCTTGGCTACACCTTC
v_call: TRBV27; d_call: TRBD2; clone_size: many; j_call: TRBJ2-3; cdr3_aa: CASSWGGSTDTQYF; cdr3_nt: TGTGCCAGCAGCTGGGGAGGGAGCACAGATACGCAGTATTTT
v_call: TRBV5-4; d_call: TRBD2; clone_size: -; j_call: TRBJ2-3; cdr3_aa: CASSQYRGVRTDTQYF; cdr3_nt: TGTGCCAGCTCCCAATATCGGGGGGTCAGGACAGATACGCAGTATTTT
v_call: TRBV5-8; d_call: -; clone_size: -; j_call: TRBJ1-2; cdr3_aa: CASSHPLISNYGYTF; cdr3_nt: TGTGCCAGCAGCCACCCGTTAATTTCAAACTATGGCTACACCTTC
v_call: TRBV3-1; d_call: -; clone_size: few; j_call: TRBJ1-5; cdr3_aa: CASSQDPQPKPQHF; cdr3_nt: TGTGCCAGCAGCCAAGATCCGCAGCCAAAGCCCCAGCATTTT
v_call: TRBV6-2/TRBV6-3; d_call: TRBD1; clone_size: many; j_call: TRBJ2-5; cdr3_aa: CASSPIDRDETQYF; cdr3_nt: TGTGCCAGCAGTCCCATAGACAGGGACGAGACCCAGTACTTC
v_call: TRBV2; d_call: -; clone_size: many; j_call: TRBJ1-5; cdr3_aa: CASSGGTAQPQHF; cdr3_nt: TGTGCCAGCAGTGGAGGGACGGCTCAGCCCCAGCATTTT
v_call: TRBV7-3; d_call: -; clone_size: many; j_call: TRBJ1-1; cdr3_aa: CASSLTGFNTEAFF; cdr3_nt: TGTGCCAGCAGCCTTACAGGGTTCAACACTGAAGCTTTCTTT
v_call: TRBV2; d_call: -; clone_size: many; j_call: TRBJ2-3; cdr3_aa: CASSERGRLRTDTQYF; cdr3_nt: TGTGCCAGCAGTGAAAGGGGGAGACTTCGCACAGATACGCAGTATTTT
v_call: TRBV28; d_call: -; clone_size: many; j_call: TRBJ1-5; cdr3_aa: CASSQSYQPQHF; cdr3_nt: TGTGCCAGCAGTCAGAGTTATCAGCCCCAGCATTTT
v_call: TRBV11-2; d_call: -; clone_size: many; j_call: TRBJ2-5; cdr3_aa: CASSPPGVETQYF; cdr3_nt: TGTGCCAGCAGCCCACCGGGGGTCGAGACCCAGTACTTC